These T cell receptor beta chains were read from a single sample in a study of T cells after yellow fever vaccination. One entry per CDR3 protein results from TCRdb running MiXCR on the 5' RACE reads. The sample holds hundreds of thousands of distinct CDR3 sequences; over 15% are singletons and the top ten take around 17%. The sample in question was PBMCs, obtained before the yellow fever booster vaccination. The receptors come from a man aged 18 to 30 who received the YFV17D yellow fever vaccine. CDR3s include the opening cysteine and the closing phenylalanine or tryptophan. The order of the fields is D gene, J gene, clone size, V gene, CDR3 protein, CDR3 DNA. A D gene is named only where the DNA matches it firmly. Where a row states a size, it is once, few, many or the class of an expanded clone; other rows omit it.

d_gene: TRBD2; j_gene: TRBJ2-1; abundance: .; v_gene: TRBV27; CDR3aa: CASRETSGGKNEQFF; CDR3nt: TGTGCCAGCAGAGAAACTAGCGGGGGTAAAAATGAGCAGTTCTTC
d_gene: .; j_gene: TRBJ2-3; abundance: few; v_gene: TRBV4-3; CDR3aa: CASRGARADTQYF; CDR3nt: TGCGCCAGCAGGGGGGCCCGGGCAGATACGCAGTATTTT
d_gene: TRBD2; j_gene: TRBJ2-1; abundance: many; v_gene: TRBV7-2; CDR3aa: CASSLSFGGFSYNEQFF; CDR3nt: TGTGCCAGCAGCTTAAGCTTCGGGGGGTTCTCCTACAATGAGCAGTTCTTC
d_gene: .; j_gene: TRBJ1-6; abundance: .; v_gene: TRBV20-1; CDR3aa: CSARDFPDRGNSPLHF; CDR3nt: TGCAGTGCTAGAGATTTCCCGGACAGAGGAAATTCACCCCTCCACTTT
d_gene: .; j_gene: TRBJ1-6; abundance: .; v_gene: TRBV6-6; CDR3aa: CASIRQGGIQDLHF; CDR3nt: TGTGCCAGCATCAGACAAGGAGGCATTCAGGACCTCCACTTT
d_gene: .; j_gene: TRBJ2-1; abundance: .; v_gene: TRBV5-8; CDR3aa: CASSGETRSYNEQFF; CDR3nt: TGTGCCAGCAGCGGCGAGACCCGCTCCTACAATGAGCAGTTCTTC
d_gene: .; j_gene: TRBJ1-1; abundance: few; v_gene: TRBV5-1; CDR3aa: CASSELGQGNTEAFF; CDR3nt: TGCGCCAGCAGCGAGTTGGGGCAGGGGAACACTGAAGCTTTCTTT
d_gene: TRBD1; j_gene: TRBJ2-7; abundance: .; v_gene: TRBV6-6; CDR3aa: CASSYDRATYEQYF; CDR3nt: TGTGCCAGCAGTTATGACAGGGCCACCTACGAGCAGTACTTC
d_gene: .; j_gene: TRBJ1-2; abundance: .; v_gene: TRBV7-2; CDR3aa: CASSARDRNYGYTF; CDR3nt: TGTGCCAGCAGCGCGCGGGACCGTAACTATGGCTACACCTTC
d_gene: .; j_gene: TRBJ2-1; abundance: few; v_gene: TRBV7-6; CDR3aa: CASSLVSSYNEQFF; CDR3nt: TGTGCCAGCAGCTTAGTTAGCTCCTACAATGAGCAGTTCTTC